These 19 T cell receptor beta chains originate from one sample sequenced in a study of T-cell memory formation after mild COVID-19. Each CDR3 protein is one row after TCRdb ran MiXCR on the 5' RACE reads. The repertoire holds fewer than 650,000 distinct CDR3 sequences, with 15% to 20% as singletons. Sequencing used PBMCs or a T cell subset sorted from them (not recorded which). The receptors come from an adult woman who had mild COVID-19 (a few samples of this study predate the infection). Cell type and time point are not known.

This clonotype was counted only a few times. The gene calls are TRBV5-1 and TRBJ2-1; D may be TRBD2 (5 bases). The CDR3 is 13 amino acids. The germline CDR1 and CDR2 sequences are SGHRS and YFSETQ. Trimming cost V 7 bases and J 8 bases, with 16 bases left between them. This CDR3 reads CASSGVPSHEQFF. The CDR3 region has the DNA TGCGCCAGCTCCGGGGTCCCCAGCCATGAGCAGTTCTTC.

The rearrangement links TRBV20-1 to TRBJ1-2, with D unclear. Looked up from germline, CDR1 is DFQATT and CDR2 is SNEGSKA (reference sequence). V was clipped by 5 bases and J by 8 bases, with 12 bases between them. This CDR3 spans 11 amino acids. The CDR3 loop is CSAPPVGGYTF. The CDR3 nucleotides are TGCAGTGCTCCCCCGGTTGGGGGCTACACCTTC.

V is TRBV24-1 and J is TRBJ2-3; 7 nucleotides line up with TRBD1. The CDR3 consists of 18 residues. With V trimmed by 7 bases and J by 2 bases, 17 bases remained unmatched. Looked up from germline, CDR1 is KGHDR and CDR2 is SFDVKD. In DNA form, the CDR3 reads TGTGCCACCAGGGTCGGTCGCCGTGACAGGGTGGCCACAGATACGCAGTATTTT. Translation: CATRVGRRDRVATDTQYF.

V and J are TRBV12-3 or TRBV12-4 and TRBJ2-7; TRBD1 agrees at 9 bases. Trimming took 5 bases from V and 6 from J; bases not matched to a gene: 8. The CDR3 contains 14 residues. The CDR3 loop is CASSPRTGAGEQYF. The CDR3 DNA follows: TGTGCCAGCAGTCCTCGGACAGGGGCCGGCGAGCAGTACTTC.

This clonotype was counted only a few times. J is TRBJ2-4 and V is TRBV5-1; D may be TRBD1 (6 bases). Trimming stripped 4 bases from V and 0 bases from J, with 17 bases between. Germline values: CDR1 SGHRS, CDR2 YFSETQ. The CDR3 has 17 amino acids. For the CDR3, the DNA is TGCGCCAGCAGCGGATCCGGGACACCGTTAGCCAAAAACATTCAGTACTTC. Translation: CASSGSGTPLAKNIQYF. The whole variable domain, remainder taken from reference TRBV5-1 and TRBJ2-4, is KAGVTQTPRYLIKTRGQQVTLSCSPISGHRSVSWYQQTPGQGLQFLFEYFSETQRNKGNFPGRFSGRQFSNSRSEMNVSTLELGDSALYLCASSGSGTPLAKNIQYFGAGTRLSVL.

The rearrangement joins TRBV18 to TRBJ2-7; D possibly matches TRBD1 or TRBD2 (5 bases each). CDR3 size: 14 residues. Looked up from germline, CDR1 is KGHSH and CDR2 is LQKENI. V was shortened by 4 bases and J by 2 bases, with 12 bases between the two germline ends. CDR3 in DNA: TGTGCCAGCTCACTGGGACGGAACACCTACGAGCAGTACTTC. Its protein product is CASSLGRNTYEQYF.

The rearrangement joins TRBV6-6 to TRBJ2-1, with 11 positions matching TRBD1. The V gene end was trimmed by 6 bases and the J gene end by 2 bases; junction bases not matched to a gene: 3. The V gene's germline CDR1 is MNHNY and CDR2 SVGAGI (reference sequence). The length of the CDR3 is 15 residues. CDR3 sequence reads: CASRSGQGAYNEQFF. The CDR3 nucleotides read TGTGCCAGCAGGTCGGGACAGGGGGCCTACAATGAGCAGTTCTTC.

The chain has TRBV7-9 and TRBJ2-3, with 11 bases that match TRBD2. Germline lookup yields CDR1 SEHNR and CDR2 FQNEAQ (reference sequence). The V and J ends lost 3 bases and 1 base, in that order; junction bases with no gene match: 15. The CDR3 spans 20 residues. CDR3 in amino acids: CASSFAAVAGGPGGTDTQYF. In DNA form, the CDR3 reads TGTGCCAGCAGCTTCGCCGCGGTAGCGGGAGGGCCCGGGGGCACAGATACGCAGTATTTT.

Ten or more counts support this clonotype. The chain employs TRBV7-2 and TRBJ2-7; maybe TRBD1 (6 bases). The length of the CDR3 is 12 residues. Germline assignment: CDR1 SGHTA and CDR2 FQGNSA. With 5 bases removed from V and 6 bases from J, the gap between germline ends came to 11 bases. The CDR3 sequence is CASSRTGPEQYF. CDR3 coding DNA: TGTGCCAGCAGCCGCACAGGGCCCGAGCAGTACTTC.

This clonotype was detected only a few times. The gene calls are TRBV6-6 and TRBJ2-1; 10 nucleotides agree with TRBD2. The germline V gene encodes CDR1 MNHNY and CDR2 SVGAGI (reference sequence). The CDR3 covers 17 residues. With V trimmed by 0 bases and J by 5 bases, 7 bases remained unmatched. The CDR3 DNA sequence: TGTGCCAGCAGTTACTCCATCCTAGCGGGGGACCACAATGAGCAGTTCTTC. As protein: CASSYSILAGDHNEQFF.

The chain joins TRBV29-1 to TRBJ2-1; D is undetermined. CDR1 and CDR2 (germline): SQVTM, ANQGSEA. Trimming took off 7 bases at V and 6 bases at J, with 13 bases between the two ends. The CDR3 is made up of 12 amino acids. The chain's CDR3 is CSADGVGNEQFF. CDR3 nucleotides: TGCAGCGCCGATGGGGTGGGCAATGAGCAGTTCTTC.

This clonotype was detected a few times. The chain carries TRBV3-1 and TRBJ2-3; 10 nucleotides agree with TRBD2. Germline loops: CDR1 LGHDT, CDR2 YNNKEL (reference sequence). J gave up 2 bases and V 4 bases, and 9 bases lay outside the gene matches. This CDR3 spans 17 amino acids. The CDR3 protein is CASSLYGTSEYTDTQYF. The CDR3, as DNA: TGTGCCAGCAGCCTCTACGGGACTAGCGAGTACACAGATACGCAGTATTTT.

In this sample, this clonotype turned up a few times. The V call is TRBV6-6, the J call TRBJ2-7; tentatively, D is TRBD1 (5 bases). The CDR3 sequence is 14 residues long. Germline V lookup: CDR1 MNHNY, CDR2 SVGAGI (reference sequence). V lost 5 bases and J 5 bases, leaving 16 bases between the germline ends. The CDR3 bases are TGTGCCAGCAGTCCACTCGCAGGGTGGAACGAGCAGTACTTC. Amino acid sequence: CASSPLAGWNEQYF.

The chain combines TRBV10-3 with TRBJ1-1; a weak D match, TRBD1 (5 bases). The V end was cut by 8 bases, the J end by 6 bases, with 10 bases between. The CDR3 spans 11 residues. Germline V gene sequence: CDR1 ENHRY, CDR2 SYGVKD. CDR3 DNA: TGTGCCATCGGACAAGGCTCTGAAGCTTTCTTT. This sequence encodes CAIGQGSEAFF.

This clonotype was observed a few times. The J gene is TRBJ1-2, the V gene TRBV5-1; 8 bases match TRBD1. With 4 bases clipped from V and 6 bases from J, the junction kept 8 bases outside the gene matches. The V gene's germline CDR1 is SGHRS and CDR2 YFSETQ. The CDR3 has 14 residues. The CDR3 region is CASSVYRGGDGYTF. The CDR3 DNA reads TGCGCCAGCAGCGTGTACAGGGGGGGTGATGGCTACACCTTC.

V gene TRBV15 combines with J gene TRBJ1-1; D perhaps matches TRBD1 (5 bases). The CDR3 loop spans 16 amino acids. V lost 0 bases and J lost 4, with 15 bases in between. Germline CDR1 LNHNV, CDR2 YYDKDF (reference sequence). The CDR3 loop reads CATSRDGSLGVTEAFF. The CDR3 region has the DNA TGTGCCACCAGCAGAGATGGGAGCCTGGGGGTCACTGAAGCTTTCTTT.

The V call is TRBV10-2, the J call TRBJ2-5; D not resolved. V lost 0 bases and J lost 4, with 6 bases in between. The CDR3 spans 13 residues. CDR1 WSHSY and CDR2 SAAADI come from the germline V gene. CDR3 bases: TGCGCCAGCAGTGAGTCTAAGGGAGAGACCCAGTACTTC. Its translation: CASSESKGETQYF.

This clonotype came up a few times. The rearrangement joins TRBV7-2 to TRBJ2-1; TRBD1 or TRBD2 may be the D gene (5 bases each). The CDR3 totals 13 residues. Germline V lookup: CDR1 SGHTA, CDR2 FQGNSA. The V end lost 5 bases, the J end lost 8 bases, and 13 bases lay between the germline ends. CDR3 DNA: TGTGCCAGCAGCCCCAGGGTGCGGGATGAGCAGTTCTTC. It codes for CASSPRVRDEQFF. Complete variable domain (other parts from reference TRBV7-2 and TRBJ2-1): GAGVSQSPSNKVTEKGKDVELRCDPISGHTALYWYRQSLGQGLEFLIYFQGNSAPDKSGLPSDRFSAERTGGSVSTLTIQRTQQEDSAVYLCASSPRVRDEQFFGPGTRLTVL.

The table lists this clonotype with many counts. This chain links TRBV27 with TRBJ1-2, with D perhaps matching TRBD1 (5 bases). The germline V gene has CDR1 MNHEY and CDR2 SMNVEV (reference sequence). There are 17 residues in the CDR3. V was clipped by 4 bases and J by 7 bases, with 25 bases between them. The CDR3 protein is CASSSIWEGDEMVGYTF. CDR3 DNA sequence: TGTGCCAGCAGTTCCATCTGGGAAGGGGATGAGATGGTTGGCTACACCTTC.